There are a few counts of the clone carrying this T cell receptor beta chain. This entry comes from a study of T-cell reconstitution after alpha-beta-depleted transplantation in children. Unique molecular identifiers were incorporated during preparation of the TCRbeta library. TCRdb independently ran MiXCR on the PCR reads; one entry per CDR3 protein. In the table there are 200,000 or so distinct CDR3 sequences, 5% to 7.5% of which are singletons. The V gene lost 6 bases and the J gene lost 5 bases, with 8 bases spanning the gap. The CDR3 sequence is 12 residues long. The chain is built from TRBV12-3 or TRBV12-4 and TRBJ2-1; D gene ambiguous. The receptor was isolated from a girl under three years old with combined immunodeficiency, due to receive a stem cell transplant. Sample: PBMCs, taken before TCRalphabeta/CD19-depleted stem cell transplant. The CDR3 DNA reads TGTGCCAGCAGGAAAAGGGACAATGAGCAGTTCTTC. This encodes CASRKRDNEQFF.